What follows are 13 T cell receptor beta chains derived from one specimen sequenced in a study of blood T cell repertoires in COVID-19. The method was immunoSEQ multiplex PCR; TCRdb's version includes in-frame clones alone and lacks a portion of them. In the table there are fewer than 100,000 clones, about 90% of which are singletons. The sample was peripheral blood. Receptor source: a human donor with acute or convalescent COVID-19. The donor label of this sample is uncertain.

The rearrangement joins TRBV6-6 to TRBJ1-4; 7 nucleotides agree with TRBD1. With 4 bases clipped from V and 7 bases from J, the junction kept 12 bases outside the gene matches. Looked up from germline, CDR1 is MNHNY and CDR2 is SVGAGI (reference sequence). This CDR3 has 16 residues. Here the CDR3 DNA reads TGTGCCAGCAGTTTCGTCACCGGGACAGTAGGTGAAAAACTGTTTTTT. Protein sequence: CASSFVTGTVGEKLFF.

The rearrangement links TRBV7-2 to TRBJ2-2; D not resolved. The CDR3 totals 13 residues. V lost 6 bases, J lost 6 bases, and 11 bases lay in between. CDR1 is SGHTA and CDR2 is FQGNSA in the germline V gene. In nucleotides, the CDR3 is TGTGCCAGCAGTAACAACGTGGCCGGGGAGCTGTTTTTT. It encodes CASSNNVAGELFF.

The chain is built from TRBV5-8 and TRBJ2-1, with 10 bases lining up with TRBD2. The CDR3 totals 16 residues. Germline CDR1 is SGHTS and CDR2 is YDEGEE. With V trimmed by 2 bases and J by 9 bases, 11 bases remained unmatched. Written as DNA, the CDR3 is TGTGCCAGCAGCTTTGCGGCTAGCGGGGGCAGGGGTGAGCAGTTCTTC. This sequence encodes CASSFAASGGRGEQFF.

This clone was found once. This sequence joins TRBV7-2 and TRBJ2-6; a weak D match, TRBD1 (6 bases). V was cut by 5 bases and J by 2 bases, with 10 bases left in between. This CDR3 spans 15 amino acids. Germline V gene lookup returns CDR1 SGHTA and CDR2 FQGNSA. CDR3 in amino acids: CASSPNRAGANVLTF. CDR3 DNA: TGTGCCAGCAGCCCGAACAGGGCTGGGGCCAACGTCCTGACTTTC.

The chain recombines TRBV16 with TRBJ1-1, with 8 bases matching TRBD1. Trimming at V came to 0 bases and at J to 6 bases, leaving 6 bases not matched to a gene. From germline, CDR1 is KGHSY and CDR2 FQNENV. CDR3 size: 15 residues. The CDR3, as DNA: TGTGCCAGCAGCCAATCGCCGGGGACAGGTGCTGAAGCTTTCTTT. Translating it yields CASSQSPGTGAEAFF.

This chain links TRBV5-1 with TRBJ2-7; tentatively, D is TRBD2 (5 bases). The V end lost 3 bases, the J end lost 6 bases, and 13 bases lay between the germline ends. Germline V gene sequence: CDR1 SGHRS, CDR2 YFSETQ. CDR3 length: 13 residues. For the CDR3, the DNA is TGCGCCAGCAGCTCCGCCCCCGGGGTCGAGCAGTACTTC. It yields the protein CASSSAPGVEQYF. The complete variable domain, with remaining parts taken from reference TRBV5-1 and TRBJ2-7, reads KAGVTQTPRYLIKTRGQQVTLSCSPISGHRSVSWYQQTPGQGLQFLFEYFSETQRNKGNFPGRFSGRQFSNSRSEMNVSTLELGDSALYLCASSSAPGVEQYFGPGTRLTVT.

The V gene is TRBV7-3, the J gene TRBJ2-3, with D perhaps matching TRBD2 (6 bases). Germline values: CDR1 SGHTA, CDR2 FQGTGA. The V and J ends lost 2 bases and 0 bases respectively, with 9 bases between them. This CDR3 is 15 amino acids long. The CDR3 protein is CASSLDSGSTDTQYF. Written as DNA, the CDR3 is TGTGCCAGCAGCTTAGATAGCGGTAGCACAGATACGCAGTATTTT.

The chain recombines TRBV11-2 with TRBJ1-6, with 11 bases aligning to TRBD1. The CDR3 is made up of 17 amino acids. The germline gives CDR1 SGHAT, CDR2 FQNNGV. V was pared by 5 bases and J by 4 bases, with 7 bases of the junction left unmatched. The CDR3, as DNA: TGTGCCAGCAGCCCTCCAGGACAGGGGGCATATAATTCACCCCTCCACTTT. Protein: CASSPPGQGAYNSPLHF.

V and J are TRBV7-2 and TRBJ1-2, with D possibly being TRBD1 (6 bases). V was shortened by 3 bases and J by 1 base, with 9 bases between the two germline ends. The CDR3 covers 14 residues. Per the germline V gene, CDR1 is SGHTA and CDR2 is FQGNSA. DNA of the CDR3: TGTGCCAGCAGCTTGGACAGCCTTAACTATGGCTACACCTTC. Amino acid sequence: CASSLDSLNYGYTF.

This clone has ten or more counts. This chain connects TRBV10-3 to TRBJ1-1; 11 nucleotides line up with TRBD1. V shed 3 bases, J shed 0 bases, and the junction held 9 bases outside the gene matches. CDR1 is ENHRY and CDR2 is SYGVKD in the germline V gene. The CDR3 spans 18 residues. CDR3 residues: CAISDSGTGGLLNTEAFF. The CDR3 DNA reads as TGTGCCATCAGTGACTCTGGGACAGGGGGTCTCTTGAACACTGAAGCTTTCTTT.

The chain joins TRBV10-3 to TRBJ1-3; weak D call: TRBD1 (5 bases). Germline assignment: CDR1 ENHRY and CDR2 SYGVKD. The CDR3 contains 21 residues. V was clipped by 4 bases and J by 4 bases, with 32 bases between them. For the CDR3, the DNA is TGTGCCATCAGTGGGGGGGGGACCGTGACCAAGACGATCCCAGTCGGAAACACCATATATTTT. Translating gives CAISGGGTVTKTIPVGNTIYF.

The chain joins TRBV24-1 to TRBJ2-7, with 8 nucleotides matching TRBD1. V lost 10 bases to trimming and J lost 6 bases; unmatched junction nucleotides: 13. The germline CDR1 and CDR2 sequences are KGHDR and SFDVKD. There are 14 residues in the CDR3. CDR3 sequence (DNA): TGTGCCACGGCTCGGTCAGGGGGCTCCAGCGAGCAGTACTTC. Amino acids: CATARSGGSSEQYF.

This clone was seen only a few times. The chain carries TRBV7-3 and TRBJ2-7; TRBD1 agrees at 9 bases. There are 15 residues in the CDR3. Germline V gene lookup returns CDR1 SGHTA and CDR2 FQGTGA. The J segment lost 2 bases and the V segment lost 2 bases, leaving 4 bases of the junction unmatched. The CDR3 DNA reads TGTGCCAGCAGCTTATATGGGACAGGGCCCTACGAGCAGTACTTC. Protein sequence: CASSLYGTGPYEQYF.